This TCR beta chain was recorded in a study of cytomegalovirus exposure and HLA in healthy donors (dated by TCRdb to 2016 to 2017). About the full investigation: An earlier analysis of some 600 of the donors reported about 300 Gb of sequence data and roughly 120 million unique TCR beta sequences obtained from about 179 million T cells. All discovery cohort repertoires had been generated using a single sequencing platform. The study aimed to test whether cataloging public T cell receptors could reveal signatures of past pathogen exposure. In an earlier analysis of roughly 540 of the donors, high-throughput TCR beta sequencing was used to judge whether each TCR beta V gene segment behaved as functional or pseudogenic. Class I and class II HLA loci were covered by the typing at four-digit resolution. Typing coverage differed by locus: A, B, C, DRB1 and DQB1 were typed in about 629-640 donors, DQA1 in roughly 510, DPA1 in 600 to 610, and DPB1 in 472. High-throughput TCR immunosequencing, statistical association of individual TCRs with disease status, and machine learning were combined to predict cytomegalovirus infection status. Approximately 300 gigabases of sequencing data and tens of millions of unique TCR sequences were included in an early release covering over 600 HLA-typed donors. Alongside the repertoire data, information on donor age, sex, ethnicity and CMV serostatus was compiled. In a later genetic analysis, genome-wide SNP genotypes for about 55% of the 666 donors were used, and that subset was treated as a discovery cohort. About 5 DR-DQ haplotypes were handled as single units for association and clustering, since linkage in the cohort was strong. Among the roughly 390 genotyped donors, under 90% belonged to the genetic ancestry cluster associated with self-reported Caucasian donors. A later analysis re-examined previously published TCR beta repertoires from 600 to 700 donors and added high-resolution HLA genotyping to investigate patterns of TCR occurrence. Using immunosequencing, the study profiled T cell repertoires from 550 to 750 subjects and related those repertoires to cytomegalovirus serostatus. A separate validation cohort of roughly 130 different subjects was used in addition to the 666-subject first cohort. The later analysis used no new phenotypic data to find candidate immune exposures, relying instead on TCR beta sequences and their occurrence across donors. Among some 410 genotyped donors of the cohort, an average of approximately 250,000 unique TCR beta nucleotide sequences were sequenced per donor, roughly 20% of them non-productive.

General study outcomes and caveats: A later analysis found that most CMV-associated TCR beta chains appeared HLA-restricted, with HLA associations seemingly driven largely by CMV exposure. When HLA alleles, especially DR and DQ, strongly co-occurred, TCR associations were difficult to assign to individual alleles. A later genetic analysis reported fewer N-insertions in productive TCRs among donors in an Asian-associated ancestry cluster than the 666-donor mean. For the cohort, immune exposure information was limited to CMV serostatus. The classifier was reported to diagnose cytomegalovirus status with high specificity and sensitivity in both the original and validation cohorts. Presence/absence analyses assumed roughly uniform sequencing depth across donors, an assumption that may not hold. The authors suggested that the approach could potentially be generalized to other disease states and immunological phenotypes. HLA typing was unavailable for some donors at each locus, so association tests used only the typed subset. A further reported finding was that TCR beta sequences accurately predicted the HLA-A and HLA-B alleles for most subjects in the first cohort. A later analysis reported that several top co-occurrence clusters appeared linked to parvovirus B19, influenza, CMV and Epstein-Barr virus. Most TCR sequences were observed very rarely across donors, whereas some public TCRs were present in many individuals. Because the 87-base-pair reads could not distinguish some IMGT-functional V segments, including TRBV6-2 and TRBV6-3, those segments were excluded. In an earlier analysis of about 550 of the donors, most TCR beta V segments were observed in productive rearrangements about 90% or about 30% of the time, broadly matching IMGT annotations. The cohort was sequenced for TCR beta chains only, and without alpha or paired-chain data the features that could be detected were limited. In a later analysis, the rate of TCR association differed among HLA loci, with DRB1 alleles having the most associated TCRs and HLA-C alleles having the fewest. A total of 150 to 200 TCR beta chains were listed by the study as associated with cytomegalovirus. In vitro tests confirmed that a few of the cytomegalovirus-associated TCR beta chains recognize cytomegalovirus antigens. The earlier analysis of 587 of the donors excluded some 15 rarely observed V segments, including chromosome 9 orphons, because counts were too low. A cluster of highly shared sequence variants was judged likely to represent a technical artifact of the sequencing pipeline. Linkage disequilibrium might explain the correlated functional status among segregating V segments, but an unknown experimental factor could not be excluded. A later analysis found that HLA-associated TCR beta chains were more clonally expanded and had lower generation probabilities than equally common non-associated chains. At a false discovery rate of 0.05, a later analysis linked fewer than 20,000 TCR beta sequences to specific HLA alleles. A later genetic analysis associated a missense DCLRE1C variant with V-gene and J-gene trimming of TCR beta chains, and an independent cohort replicated the association.

Notes on this clone: It has no known antigen specificity. Nothing much larger sits one base from this clone, and base qualities are not available.

CDR1 and CDR2 were assigned from the germline V gene (reference sequence) as MNHNY and SVGAGI. V is reduced by 2 bases and J by 5 bases, leaving a spacing of 15 bases between them. The CDR3 holds 15 amino acids from the cysteine to the phenylalanine. The entry retains the CDR3 DNA only, 45 bases that are in frame from base 1. Receptor libraries were prepared by the immunoSEQ multiplex PCR assay. For the multiplex PCR, a mixture combining 60 forward primers for TCR Vbeta segments and 13 reverse primers for TCR Jbeta segments was used. A multiplex PCR assay on genomic DNA amplified the CDR3 region of rearranged TCR beta genes. On the Illumina HiSeq System, the amplified TCR beta libraries were sequenced as 87-base-pair reads. Concerning the study's data processing: Across the 670 or so repertoires, a later analysis counted around 80 million unique TCR beta chains, about 10 million of which were shared by at least two donors. A nearest-neighbor algorithm error-corrected the raw reads and collapsed the reads into unique sequences, merging closely related sequences to remove PCR and sequencing errors. To assign V, D and J gene segments, CDR3 sequences were aligned to IMGT reference sequences. For a sequence to be retained, a match of at least six nucleotides to both a V gene segment and a J gene segment was required. A rearrangement was called productive if the CDR3 had no stop codons and remained in frame with V and J, and every other rearrangement was called non-productive. Following IMGT convention, CDR3 was defined as the stretch from the second conserved V-encoded cysteine up to the conserved J-encoded phenylalanine. The earlier analysis of about 610 of the donors excluded sequences that lacked an unambiguous match to a single V gene segment. In an earlier analysis of almost 600 of the donors, a V segment was called functional when productive rearrangements were above 56.7%, and segregating when the standard deviation between donors exceeded 5%. A statistical classification framework was developed to diagnose cytomegalovirus status using the catalog of TCR beta chain sequences. In a later analysis, V and J genes were assigned by comparing TCR nucleotide sequences against IMGT/GENE-DB human TR gene sequences. Using the TCRdist pipeline, a later analysis assigned CDR3 sequences along with most-parsimonious VDJ recombination scenarios. In a later analysis, each TCR beta chain was defined by its CDR3 amino acid sequence together with its V-gene family, and reads lacking a unique V-gene family were excluded. A later analysis removed several hundred highly shared, low-generation-probability nucleotide sequences to deal with suspected cross-contamination and a sequencing artifact. For each public chain, a later analysis derived a clonal expansion index from normalized ranks of inferred template counts within each repertoire. A later analysis computed generation probabilities with a VDJ recombination model fitted to out-of-frame rearrangements, and checked the results against IGoR. In a later analysis, hypergeometric tests were used to score TCR-TCR, TCR-HLA and TCR-CMV co-occurrence, with a repertoire-size bias correction applied to TCR pairs. False discovery rates were estimated in a later analysis by permuting HLA or CMV assignments 20 times. A later analysis grouped co-occurring TCRs with DBSCAN, adding TCRdist sequence similarity when clustering within HLA-allele-positive subsets. Repertoires with fewer than 30,000 or more than 120,000 public chains were left out of co-occurrence clustering, as were five repertoires with anomalous nucleotide sharing. TCRdb took this table from immuneACCESS and kept in-frame rearrangements with V and J called. Such tables lack part of the clones; where checked against another copy, unresolved V genes explain under half of the gap, and the rest is unexplained. The V and J calls and the clone size are those of that table, but D and trimming were determined from the DNA. The sample profile shows about 130,000 clones; around 73% of them were found once. The ten biggest clones cover 1% to 1.5% of the sample.

The cohort consisted of fewer than 700 healthy bone marrow donors. All cohort members were sampled while nominally healthy, although unrecorded immune exposures were likely present. The donor tested CMV seronegative, placing the donor among the 350 to 400 seronegative members of the cohort. A peripheral blood sample was provided by each donor, and peripheral blood mononuclear cells were used for TCR beta sequencing. Genomic DNA was extracted from the blood cell samples with the Qiagen DNeasy Blood Extraction Kit. The clonotype originates from a man aged 50-59 years in good health and CMV-seronegative. The sample was PBMCs. The V and J genes are TRBV6-6 and TRBJ2-5; the best D guess is TRBD1, with 5 bases matching. The nucleotides are TGTGCCAGCAGTTACGGTGCTGCGGACACGGAGACCCAGTACTTC. Protein translation: CASSYGAADTETQYF.